This T cell receptor beta chain was identified during a study of blood T cell repertoires in COVID-19. At the level of the study: Researchers got acute and convalescent COVID-19 samples from the United States, Italy and Spain. Nucleic acid was either cDNA or gDNA, and it came from T cells, B-cell-depleted T cells, or PBMCs.

CDR1 and CDR2 (germline): KGHDR, SFDVKD. V dropped 6 bases and J dropped 2 bases, with 15 bases sitting between them. The CDR3 totals 16 residues. Source study methods: Amplification from reference gene primers served as the basis for estimated nucleated cell counts. TCRdb keeps only in-frame clones here, not all; method: immunoSEQ multiplex PCR. V and J calls and clone size are those listed in that table; D and trimming were worked out from the DNA. The sample includes roughly 140,000 clones, roughly 79% of them seen just once. The chain is built from TRBV24-1 and TRBJ2-2; possible D gene TRBD2, 6 bases. The sample comprised peripheral blood. This receptor was taken from a woman aged 55-69 years with acute or convalescent COVID-19. In DNA, the CDR3 is TGTGCCACCAGTCTTTCACGGAGGGGAAACACCGGGGAGCTGTTTTTT. It specifies CATSLSRRGNTGELFF.